This TCR beta chain appears in the sequencing data of a study of identical twins. TCRdb independently ran MiXCR on the 5' RACE reads; one entry per CDR3 protein. The sample yields some 440,000 distinct CDR3 sequences, approximately 24% seen once. CDR3 length: 14 amino acids. V lost 0 bases and J 10 bases, leaving 13 bases between the germline ends. Germline values: CDR1 LGHNA, CDR2 YNFKEQ. These data were likewise used in another study, on T cells expressing NK-cell markers. That source notes: Each TCR beta repertoire originated in sorted T cells that were CD3+CD56+NKG2C+, CD3+CD56+NKG2C- or CD3+CD56-NKG2C+.

Specimen: CD4+ T cells sorted from blood. This TCR was sampled from a woman aged 18-30 years in good health. The chain recombines TRBV4-2 with TRBJ2-1; D is unresolved. Here the CDR3 reads CASSQDLGSNEQFF. The DNA for the CDR3 is TGTGCCAGCAGCCAAGATCTGGGCAGCAACGAGCAGTTCTTC.